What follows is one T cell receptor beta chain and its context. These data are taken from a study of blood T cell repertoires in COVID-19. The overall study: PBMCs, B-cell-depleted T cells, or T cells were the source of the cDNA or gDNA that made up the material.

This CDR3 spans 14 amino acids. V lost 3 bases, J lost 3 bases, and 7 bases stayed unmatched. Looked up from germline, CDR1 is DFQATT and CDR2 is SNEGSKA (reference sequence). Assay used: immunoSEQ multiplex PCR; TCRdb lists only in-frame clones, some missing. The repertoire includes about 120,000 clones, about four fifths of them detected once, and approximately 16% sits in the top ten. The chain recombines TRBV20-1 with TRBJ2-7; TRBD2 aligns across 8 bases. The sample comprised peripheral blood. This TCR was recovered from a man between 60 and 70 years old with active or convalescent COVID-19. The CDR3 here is CSASKAGVGYEQYF. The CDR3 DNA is TGCAGTGCTAGTAAAGCGGGAGTGGGCTACGAGCAGTACTTC.